This T cell receptor beta chain was recorded in a study of cytomegalovirus exposure and HLA in healthy donors. The PCR made use of 60 Vbeta and 13 Jbeta primers. The protocol was immunoSEQ multiplex PCR, while the TCRdb copy is restricted to in-frame clones and leaves out a portion. This table holds approximately 130,000 clones, around 77% found once. V lost 1 base, J lost 9 bases, and 16 bases lay in between. CDR1 is MDHEN, CDR2 SYDVKM, per germline. CDR3 size: 15 residues. The sample comprised PBMCs. The TCR originated in a man between 50 and 59 years old in good health and CMV-seronegative. The chain joins TRBV28 to TRBJ1-5; maybe TRBD1 (5 bases). CDR3 coding DNA: TGTGCCAGCAGTTTATCGCAGGGAAGTAGTAGGCCCCAGCATTTT. This gives the protein CASSLSQGSSRPQHF. Full variable domain (remainder filled in from reference TRBV28 and TRBJ1-5): DVKVTQSSRYLVKRTGEKVFLECVQDMDHENMFWYRQDPGLGLRLIYFSYDVKMKEKGDIPEGYSVSREKKERFSLILESASTNQTSMYLCASSLSQGSSRPQHFGDGTRLSIL.